A selection of T cell receptor beta chains follows, all from one sample in a study of control samples from healthy donors and cancer patients. Assay: immunoSEQ multiplex PCR; the TCRdb copy retains only in-frame clones and omits some. The table has more than 100,000 clones, roughly 88% seen once. Sequenced input: blood. The receptors derive from a man aged 40-49 years in good health. Each CDR3 is given with its conserved first and last residue. The D gene is left open where the match is weak. Clone size is shown for a subset of rows, as once, few, many or a class of expanded clone.

>TRBJ1-1|NA|NA|TRBV6-5
TGTGCCAGCAGTTACTCGGGCAGTGTGAGTGAAGCTTTCTTT
CASSYSGSVSEAFF
>TRBJ1-2|TRBD1|NA|TRBV24-1
TGTGCCACCAGTGTCGGGACAGGGGGCGACTATGGCTACACCTTC
CATSVGTGGDYGYTF
>TRBJ2-3|TRBD2|NA|TRBV3-1/TRBV3-2
TGTGCCAGCAGCCAAGATCGGTTAGCGGGGGCGGGAGATACGCAGTATTTT
CASSQDRLAGAGDTQYF
>TRBJ2-3|NA|NA|TRBV19
TGTGCCAGTACCGCCGTCGTAAGACCTAGCACAGATACGCAGTATTTT
CASTAVVRPSTDTQYF
>TRBJ1-1|TRBD1|NA|TRBV7-9
TGTGCCAGCAGCCGCGGGACAGAAATAAACACTGAAGCTTTCTTT
CASSRGTEINTEAFF
>TRBJ1-6|TRBD1|NA|TRBV6-6
TGTGCCAGCACGGACAGGGATACTTCACCCCTCCACTTT
CASTDRDTSPLHF
>TRBJ2-4|NA|NA|TRBV7-3
TGTGCCAGCAGCCTCACCGGCGGCGGAGCAGCCAAAAACATTCAGTACTTC
CASSLTGGGAAKNIQYF
>TRBJ2-2|NA|NA|TRBV19
TGTGCCAGTATGTACGGGAACACCGGGGAGCTGTTTTTT
CASMYGNTGELFF
>TRBJ2-5|TRBD2|few|TRBV5-1
TGCGCCAGCAGCCTAAGCGGGGGGCTGGGGGAGACCCAGTACTTC
CASSLSGGLGETQYF
>TRBJ1-1|TRBD1|NA|TRBV10-2
TGCGCCAGCACCACGGACAGGGGGAACACTGAAGCTTTCTTT
CASTTDRGNTEAFF
>TRBJ1-3|NA|NA|TRBV5-1
TGCGCCAGCCGGACCGGCTCTGGAAACACCATATATTTT
CASRTGSGNTIYF
>TRBJ2-1|NA|once|TRBV10-3
TGTGCCATCAGTGAGGGGGAACTAGCTGTAAATGAGCAGTTCTTC
CAISEGELAVNEQFF
>TRBJ2-1|TRBD1|NA|TRBV6-5
TGTGCCAGCAGCATACAGGGGACCCACAATGAGCAGTTCTTC
CASSIQGTHNEQFF
>TRBJ2-1|NA|NA|TRBV9
TGTGCCAGCAGCGTTTATTTCGCCGTTTCCTACAATGAGCAGTTCTTC
CASSVYFAVSYNEQFF
>TRBJ1-1|NA|NA|TRBV30
TGTGCCTGGAGTGTCAACAGGGACACTGAAGCTTTCTTT
CAWSVNRDTEAFF
>TRBJ1-2|NA|NA|TRBV29-1
TGCAGCGTTGAAGGGACCCTAAAAGGGTATGGCTACACCTTC
CSVEGTLKGYGYTF
>TRBJ1-2|NA|NA|TRBV28
TGTGCCAGCAGTTCCTCCGGGACGGACTATGGCTACACCTTC
CASSSSGTDYGYTF
>TRBJ1-4|NA|NA|TRBV6-5
TGTGCCAGCAGTTACTCGGGGAAGACTAATGAAAAACTGTTTTTT
CASSYSGKTNEKLFF
>TRBJ1-1|TRBD1|NA|TRBV11-1
TGTGCCAGCAGCTTAACAGGGGGTAGCACTGAAGCTTTCTTT
CASSLTGGSTEAFF
>TRBJ2-7|NA|once|TRBV5-1
TGCGCCAGCAGCTTGGTGGACAACTCCTACGAGCAGTACTTC
CASSLVDNSYEQYF
>TRBJ1-6|NA|once|TRBV2
TGTGCCAGGCCGGTAGGCAGGGGCTATAATTCACCCCTCCACTTT
CARPVGRGYNSPLHF
>TRBJ1-3|TRBD1|NA|TRBV19
TGTGCCAGCGAGGACAGGGGCTCTGGAAACACCATATATTTT
CASEDRGSGNTIYF
>TRBJ1-3|NA|NA|TRBV21-1
TGTGCCAGCAGGTTTTCAAACACCATATATTTT
CASRFSNTIYF
>TRBJ1-3|NA|NA|TRBV23-1
TGCGCCAGCAGTTGGGGCCTCTCTGGAAACACCATATATTTT
CASSWGLSGNTIYF
>TRBJ1-6|TRBD1|few|TRBV2
TGTGCCAGCAGTGAAGAGGGGGCGTATTCACCCCTCCACTTT
CASSEEGAYSPLHF
>TRBJ2-7|NA|few|TRBV3-1/TRBV3-2
TGTGCCAGCAGCCAAACCTCTAAGGGTTACGAGCAGTACTTC
CASSQTSKGYEQYF
>TRBJ1-1|TRBD1|once|TRBV10-3
TGTGCCATCAGGGGGACAGAGAACACTGAAGCTTTCTTT
CAIRGTENTEAFF
>TRBJ1-2|NA|NA|TRBV27
TGTGCCAGCAGTTTATCGGGGGGTCGGGGCTACACCTTC
CASSLSGGRGYTF
>TRBJ2-6|NA|NA|TRBV24-1
TGTGCCACCAGTGAGCCCAGGGTTGGGGGGGCCAACGTCCTGACTTTC
CATSEPRVGGANVLTF
>TRBJ2-3|NA|NA|TRBV19
TGTGCCAGTAGTATAAATCAGCCAGGCACAGATACGCAGTATTTT
CASSINQPGTDTQYF
>TRBJ2-4|NA|NA|TRBV20-1
TGCAGTGCTAGTGATGACGTACTTCAAGGGGTAAACATTCAGTACTTC
CSASDDVLQGVNIQYF
>TRBJ2-5|NA|NA|TRBV7-3
TGTGCCAGCAGCTTAGCCGGGACAAGCAAAGAGACCCAGTACTTC
CASSLAGTSKETQYF
>TRBJ2-1|NA|NA|TRBV6-1
TGTGCCAGCAGTGACCAGGGGCTGGTAAACAATGAGCAGTTCTTC
CASSDQGLVNNEQFF
>TRBJ1-6|NA|NA|TRBV4-1
TGCGCCAGCAGCCTAGATAGTCTTCTCTCCTATAATTCACCCCTCCACTTT
CASSLDSLLSYNSPLHF
>TRBJ1-5|NA|NA|TRBV3-1/TRBV3-2
TGTGCCAGCAGCCAAGGGTTGGGCCTCAATCAGCCCCAGCATTTT
CASSQGLGLNQPQHF
>TRBJ2-3|TRBD2|NA|TRBV2
TGTGCCAGCAGTAGAAGCGGGGCTGATACGCAGTATTTT
CASSRSGADTQYF
>TRBJ1-5|NA|few|TRBV4-1
TGCGCCAGCAGCCAAGAAACAGGCAGGCAGCCCCAGCATTTT
CASSQETGRQPQHF
>TRBJ2-7|TRBD1|NA|TRBV5-4
TGTGCCAGCAGCTTGGGGGGACAGGCCTACGAGCAGTACTTC
CASSLGGQAYEQYF
>TRBJ2-3|TRBD2|NA|TRBV9
TGTGCCAGCAGCGTAGTCCCTAGCGGGGGTTCAGATACGCAGTATTTT
CASSVVPSGGSDTQYF
>TRBJ1-5|NA|NA|TRBV6-5
TGTGCCAGCAGTTACTCGTCAGGGTCTCATCAGCCCCAGCATTTT
CASSYSSGSHQPQHF
>TRBJ2-6|TRBD1|few|TRBV30
TGTGCCTGGAGTGAGGGGGCCCTTAGCTCTGGGGCCAACGTCCTGACTTTC
CAWSEGALSSGANVLTF
>TRBJ2-1|NA|NA|TRBV6-6
TGTGCCAGCGCACGTCCTGGGGCAGACAATGAGCAGTTCTTC
CASARPGADNEQFF
>TRBJ2-7|TRBD2|NA|TRBV9
TGTGCCCGATCGGGGGGGTACCTCTCCTACGAGCAGTACTTC
CARSGGYLSYEQYF